This entry lists 12 T cell receptor beta chains sequenced from one sample in a study of blood T cell repertoires in COVID-19. The table came from immunoSEQ multiplex PCR; TCRdb's copy has only in-frame clones and leaves some out. The table has hundreds of thousands of clones, more than 75% seen once; the top ten hold roughly 2.6%. Input material: PBMCs or T cells enriched from blood (not recorded which). All receptors come from a man aged 55 to 70 who had recovered from COVID-19.

The rearrangement joins TRBV6-1 to TRBJ1-1; unclear D gene. V was pared by 5 bases and J by 0 bases, with 7 bases between. The CDR3 totals 13 residues. Per germline, CDR1 MNHNS and CDR2 SASEGT. CDR3 protein: CASSITVNTEAFF. The CDR3 DNA reads TGTGCCAGCAGTATCACAGTGAACACTGAAGCTTTCTTT.

The gene calls are TRBV3-1 (or the pseudogene TRBV3-2) and TRBJ1-4, with D possibly being TRBD1 (6 bases). The CDR3 is 13 amino acids. Germline values: CDR1 LGHDT, CDR2 YNNKEL (reference sequence). V lost 10 bases and J 4 bases, leaving 13 bases between the germline ends. The CDR3 bases are TGTGCCACCCGACAGGCCCGTAATGAAAAACTGTTTTTT. This sequence encodes CATRQARNEKLFF.

The chain couples TRBV14 to TRBJ2-1; the match to TRBD2 covers 7 bases. The V gene end was trimmed by 0 bases and the J gene end by 4 bases; junction bases not matched to a gene: 12. This CDR3 has 18 residues. Per the germline V gene, CDR1 is SGHDN and CDR2 is FVKESK. The CDR3 loop reads CASSQDRGRGLAYNEQFF. The CDR3 DNA reads TGTGCCAGCAGCCAAGATCGGGGGAGGGGACTGGCTTACAATGAGCAGTTCTTC.

The chain has TRBV15 and TRBJ1-2, with a weak D call TRBD1 (5 bases). CDR1 is LNHNV and CDR2 is YYDKDF in the germline V gene (reference sequence). Trimming shortened V by 4 bases and J by 8 bases, and 14 bases separated the two germline ends. This CDR3 is 13 amino acids long. The CDR3: CATSNGGFGGYTF. The DNA of the CDR3 is TGTGCCACCAGCAACGGGGGGTTCGGAGGCTACACCTTC.

The chain recombines TRBV4-1 with TRBJ2-7; D uncertain. The CDR3 has 13 amino acids. V was clipped by 0 bases and J by 2 bases, with 5 bases between them. Germline lookup yields CDR1 MGHRA and CDR2 YSYEKL. CDR3 sequence: CASSQELTYEQYF. DNA of the CDR3: TGCGCCAGCAGCCAAGAACTAACCTACGAGCAGTACTTC.

The V and J genes are TRBV2 and TRBJ2-3; possible D gene TRBD2, 6 bases. The CDR3 spans 14 residues. The germline V and J ends were trimmed by 7 bases and 6 bases, with 17 bases remaining between them. Per germline, CDR1 SNHLY and CDR2 FYNNEI. The DNA of the CDR3 is TGTGCCAGCACAACCGGGACTTCGTTGGATACGCAGTATTTT. Protein sequence: CASTTGTSLDTQYF.

In nucleotides, the CDR3 is TGTGCCAGCGGGCCTACTGGACAGGGGACAAAAGCTTTCTTT. It encodes CASGPTGQGTKAFF. This chain joins TRBV19 and TRBJ1-1; TRBD1 matches at 9 bases. The CDR3 contains 14 residues. Germline V gene sequence: CDR1 LNHDA, CDR2 SQIVND (reference sequence). Germline trimming cut 9 bases from V and 9 bases from J; bases unmatched to any gene: 14.

V usage is TRBV11-1 and J usage is TRBJ1-6; TRBD1 is a possible D gene (6 bases). The CDR3 extends over 15 amino acids. V was cut by 1 base and J by 7 bases, with 11 bases left in between. The germline V gene has CDR1 SGHAT and CDR2 FQDESV (reference sequence). Here the CDR3 DNA reads TGTGCCAGCAGCTTAGATCCCGGACAGAATTCACCCCTCCACTTT. This sequence encodes CASSLDPGQNSPLHF.

The chain recombines TRBV5-1 with TRBJ1-2; TRBD1 aligns across 10 bases. The CDR3 is made up of 15 amino acids. Germline V gene data show CDR1 as SGHRS and CDR2 as YFSETQ. V shed 5 bases, J shed 5 bases, and the junction held 9 bases outside the gene matches. CDR3 protein: CASRSTGGAWYGYTF. The CDR3 region has the DNA TGCGCCAGCAGGTCGACAGGGGGCGCGTGGTATGGCTACACCTTC.

This chain links TRBV10-1 with TRBJ1-4; no reliable D call. This CDR3 region has 14 residues. Per germline, CDR1 WNHNN and CDR2 SYGVQD (reference sequence). Trimming pared 3 bases from V and 0 bases from J, leaving 5 bases between. CDR3 coding DNA: TGCGCCAGCAGTGATTCGGCAACTAATGAAAAACTGTTTTTT. This translates into CASSDSATNEKLFF.

The CDR3 is CASSLARGGTGQKAFF. In DNA, the CDR3 is TGTGCCAGCAGCTTAGCCCGTGGGGGAACGGGACAGAAAGCTTTCTTT. The V call is TRBV7-9, the J call TRBJ1-1, with TRBD1 matching over 7 bases. CDR3 size: 16 residues. J lost 9 bases, V lost 0 bases, and 13 bases had no gene match. From germline, CDR1 is SEHNR and CDR2 FQNEAQ (reference sequence).

This chain joins TRBV6-5 and TRBJ2-7; TRBD2 matches 11 bases. Germline V gene data show CDR1 as MNHEY and CDR2 as SVGAGI. Losses at the gene ends were 2 bases for V and 0 bases for J; bases not matched to a gene: 0. The CDR3 contains 15 residues. The CDR3 sequence is CASSYGTSGSYEQYF. The CDR3 DNA reads as TGTGCCAGCAGTTACGGGACTAGCGGCTCCTACGAGCAGTACTTC.